This note documents a single TCR beta chain sequence. This record belongs to a study of blood T cell repertoires in COVID-19. Looking at the study overall: T cells, B-cell-depleted T cells, or PBMCs provided the cDNA or gDNA that served as material.

Individuals aged roughly 18 to 95 years were recruited from roughly 22 US areas. In the authors' workflow: It was from reference gene primer amplification that nucleated cell counts were estimated. Profiled with immunoSEQ multiplex PCR; TCRdb holds only in-frame clones, not every one. V, J and clone size were drawn from that table, and D and trimming were deduced from the DNA. Of approximately 260,000 clones listed, around 88% are singletons. Germline CDR1 SGHDT, CDR2 YYEEEE. The V end was cut by 0 bases, the J end by 6 bases, with 9 bases between. The CDR3 totals 13 residues. This chain connects TRBV5-6 to TRBJ1-2; D uncertain. The source material was PBMCs or T cells enriched from blood (not recorded which). This clonotype was sampled from a woman between 35 and 50 years old with acute COVID-19. The CDR3 DNA sequence: TGTGCCAGCAGCTTGGATGATGCAGATGGCTACACCTTC. Translating it yields CASSLDDADGYTF.